This T cell receptor beta chain was recorded in a study of early stage breast cancer tumors. General study points: Unsorted bulk genomic DNA sequencing lacked pairing and functional marker data. Blood repertoires resembled normal breast more than tumor.

Remarks on this clone: Its cognate antigen is unknown.

Here immunoSEQ multiplex PCR was the method, and the copy in TCRdb shows in-frame clones only, minus some. The sample records roughly 19,000 clones, roughly 76% being singletons. Germline V gives CDR1 MNHEY, CDR2 SMNVEV (reference sequence). The J segment lost 10 bases and the V segment lost 5 bases, leaving 10 bases of the junction unmatched. CDR3 length: 14 amino acids. This clonotype was sampled from a person aged 55 to 70 with breast cancer. Sequencing was done on a sample of blood. This chain connects TRBV27 to TRBJ2-1; 8 bases match TRBD1. In DNA, the CDR3 is TGTGCCAGCAGTCCCAGACAGGGGTTGGGGGAGCAGTTCTTC. It translates to CASSPRQGLGEQFF.